The 21 T cell receptor beta chains given below trace back to one sample, sequenced in a study. A single record per CDR3 protein comes from TCRdb applying MiXCR to the RT-PCR reads. This sample carries about 680,000 distinct CDR3 sequences, 12% to 15% of them seen once, and the ten largest clones take 3.6%. Sequences were obtained from memory CD4+ T cells from blood. These receptors originate from a female donor in good health, serving as a healthy control.

The table lists this clonotype with many counts. The chain links TRBV7-9 to TRBJ2-7; no clear D. Germline CDR1 is SEHNR and CDR2 is FQNEAQ (reference sequence). This CDR3 spans 12 amino acids. The V and J ends lost 6 bases and 4 bases respectively, with 10 bases between them. CDR3 DNA: TGTGCCAGCAGTTTGACGGTTTACGAGCAGTACTTC. Its protein is CASSLTVYEQYF.

V usage is TRBV28 and J usage is TRBJ2-7, with 12 bases matching TRBD1. CDR3 length equals 16 residues. Germline V gene data show CDR1 as MDHEN and CDR2 as SYDVKM. Germline trimming cut 8 bases from V and 5 bases from J; bases unmatched to any gene: 13. CDR3 bases: TGTGCCAGCTATTCGGGACAGGGGGCCGTCGAACACGAGCAGTACTTC. Residues: CASYSGQGAVEHEQYF. Based on the CDR3 plus reference TRBV28 and TRBJ2-7, the full variable domain is DVKVTQSSRYLVKRTGEKVFLECVQDMDHENMFWYRQDPGLGLRLIYFSYDVKMKEKGDIPEGYSVSREKKERFSLILESASTNQTSMYLCASYSGQGAVEHEQYFGPGTRLTVT.

The gene calls are TRBV7-2 and TRBJ2-5; D is tentatively TRBD1 or TRBD2 (7 bases each). V was clipped by 5 bases and J by 7 bases, with 20 bases between them. Germline V gene lookup returns CDR1 SGHTA and CDR2 FQGNSA. This CDR3 region has 15 residues. CDR3 residues: CASSPQGGTRGTQYF. CDR3 DNA: TGTGCCAGCAGCCCCCAGGGGGGGACACGGGGGACCCAGTACTTC.

The gene calls are TRBV30 and TRBJ1-1; D gene ambiguous. V lost 0 bases, J lost 0 bases, and 5 bases lay in between. Germline V gene lookup returns CDR1 GTSNPN and CDR2 SVGIG (reference sequence). CDR3 size: 13 residues. CDR3 DNA: TGTGCCTGGAGTGTAAGCCTGAACACTGAAGCTTTCTTT. It encodes CAWSVSLNTEAFF.

There are a few counts of this clonotype. The V call is TRBV28, the J call TRBJ1-1; 8 positions match TRBD1. The germline V gene has CDR1 MDHEN and CDR2 SYDVKM. Trimming removed 6 bases from V and 5 bases from J; junction bases left unmatched: 11. This CDR3 has 15 residues. Here the CDR3 DNA reads TGTGCCAGCAGGGGAATTTGGACAGGGCTGACTGAAGCTTTCTTT. Amino acids: CASRGIWTGLTEAFF.

This clonotype appeared many times. This chain joins TRBV5-1 and TRBJ2-5; D might be TRBD1 (6 bases). Germline CDR1 is SGHRS and CDR2 is YFSETQ. CDR3 length: 14 amino acids. V lost 4 bases and J 0 bases, leaving 10 bases between the germline ends. CDR3 residues: CASSQRTDQETQYF. In DNA, the CDR3 is TGCGCCAGCAGCCAGAGGACAGACCAAGAGACCCAGTACTTC.

The chain combines TRBV25-1 with TRBJ1-1; possibly TRBD1 for D (6 bases). Deletions cut 4 bases from V and 0 bases from J, with 12 bases between. There are 15 residues in the CDR3. The germline CDR1 and CDR2 sequences are MGHDK and SYGVNS. This chain's CDR3 is CASSVRGAVNTEAFF. CDR3 in DNA: TGTGCCAGCAGTGTCAGGGGAGCGGTGAACACTGAAGCTTTCTTT.

This clonotype has a count of ten or more. The chain recombines TRBV7-3 with TRBJ1-1; D remains ambiguous. The CDR3 contains 14 residues. Germline CDR1 reads SGHTA; CDR2 reads FQGTGA. V was trimmed by 2 bases and J by 8 bases, leaving 15 bases between them. The CDR3 coding sequence is TGTGCCAGCAGCTTACGCCCTTTGACGGACGAAGCTTTCTTT. It is translated as CASSLRPLTDEAFF.

There are a few counts of this clonotype. CDR3 sequence reads: CASSPRTGGGADTQYF. CDR3 nucleotides: TGTGCCAGCAGCCCGAGGACAGGCGGAGGTGCAGATACGCAGTATTTT. The chain links TRBV7-9 to TRBJ2-3; 7 nucleotides agree with TRBD1. Germline lookup yields CDR1 SEHNR and CDR2 FQNEAQ (reference sequence). This CDR3 spans 16 amino acids. V trimming: 5 bases; J trimming: 4 bases; junction bases outside the gene matches: 12.

The table lists this clonotype with a few counts. This rearrangement joins TRBV20-1 to TRBJ2-7; D might be TRBD1 or TRBD2, each matching 5 bases. This CDR3 has 13 amino acids. From germline, CDR1 is DFQATT and CDR2 SNEGSKA (reference sequence). V shed 4 bases and J shed 2 bases, with 12 bases lying between them. Here the CDR3 DNA reads TGCAGTGCTACGAACGGGGCTACCTACGAGCAGTACTTC. This codes for CSATNGATYEQYF.

The chain couples TRBV28 to TRBJ2-3; either TRBD1 or TRBD2 may supply D (7 bases each). CDR1 MDHEN and CDR2 SYDVKM come from the germline V gene. The CDR3 spans 16 residues. V was shortened by 3 bases and J by 3 bases, with 16 bases between the two germline ends. The CDR3 region has the DNA TGTGCCAGCAGTTTGACATCAGCGGGACAGACAGATACGCAGTATTTT. This sequence encodes CASSLTSAGQTDTQYF.

This chain links TRBV20-1 with TRBJ1-1; 7 bases line up with TRBD1. CDR1 is DFQATT, CDR2 SNEGSKA, per germline (reference sequence). J lost 1 base, V lost 3 bases, and 8 bases had no gene match. The CDR3 is made up of 15 amino acids. CDR3 DNA: TGCAGTGCTAGGGGGGCAGGGGGAAAGAACACTGAAGCTTTCTTT. Translation gives CSARGAGGKNTEAFF.

This clonotype has only one observation. The CDR3 nucleotides read TGCGCCAGCAGCTTCCTCGGGGTCGGAACTGAAGCTTTCTTT. Its protein is CASSFLGVGTEAFF. This chain links TRBV5-1 with TRBJ1-1; D is uncertain. CDR3 length: 14 residues. V lost 2 bases, J lost 5 bases, and 13 bases lay in between. Germline V gene sequence: CDR1 SGHRS, CDR2 YFSETQ.

The table lists this clonotype with many counts. The gene calls are TRBV18 and TRBJ1-1; the D is unclear. Trimming took 8 bases from V and 2 from J, leaving 15 bases between them. Germline V gene sequence: CDR1 KGHSH, CDR2 LQKENI. The CDR3 runs 14 residues. The CDR3 DNA is TGTGCCAGCAGCCCGTCGGGTGGCAACACTGAAGCTTTCTTT. Its protein product is CASSPSGGNTEAFF. The entire variable domain, with the rest obtained from reference TRBV18 and TRBJ1-1, is as follows: NAGVMQNPRHLVRRRGQEARLRCSPMKGHSHVYWYRQLPEEGLKFMVYLQKENIIDESGMPKERFSAEFPKEGPSILRIQQVVRGDSAAYFCASSPSGGNTEAFFGQGTRLTVV.

The chain recombines TRBV7-2 with TRBJ2-1; no firm D call. From germline, CDR1 is SGHTA and CDR2 FQGNSA. The CDR3 loop spans 13 amino acids. Trimming cost V 3 bases and J 9 bases, with 12 bases left between them. The CDR3 DNA follows: TGTGCCAGCAGCTTTCCGGCGAGGAGTGAGCAGTTCTTC. This encodes CASSFPARSEQFF.

The genes are TRBV10-3 and TRBJ2-2; TRBD1 matches at 9 bases. V was pared by 7 bases and J by 7 bases, with 4 bases of the junction left unmatched. This CDR3 has 13 residues. Germline V gene data show CDR1 as ENHRY and CDR2 as SYGVKD. CDR3 residues: CAIMGQGVGELFF. CDR3 nucleotide sequence: TGTGCCATCATGGGACAGGGTGTCGGGGAGCTGTTTTTT.

The CDR3 region is CASSHGLGELFF. CDR3 DNA: TGTGCCAGCAGCCATGGACTCGGGGAGCTGTTTTTT. The chain employs TRBV3-1 and TRBJ2-2; D might be TRBD2 (5 bases). The germline CDR1 and CDR2 sequences are LGHDT and YNNKEL (reference sequence). The V gene lost 3 bases and the J gene lost 7 bases, with 6 bases spanning the gap. There are 12 residues in the CDR3.

This clonotype was seen more than once but under ten times. The chain carries TRBV7-9 and TRBJ1-3; D ambiguous. CDR1 is SEHNR and CDR2 is FQNEAQ in the germline V gene (reference sequence). V shed 2 bases and J shed 0 bases, with 5 bases lying between them. The CDR3 is 14 residues long. Written as DNA, the CDR3 is TGTGCCAGCAGCTTAATAGGCTCTGGAAACACCATATATTTT. Amino acid sequence: CASSLIGSGNTIYF.

This clonotype was found a few times. The chain joins TRBV11-3 to TRBJ2-1, with 10 bases that match TRBD2. Germline V lookup: CDR1 SGHNT, CDR2 YENEEA. This CDR3 has 16 amino acids. Unmatched junction bases numbered 9, after V lost 2 bases and J lost 8 bases. The CDR3 protein is CASSLIGTSVFDEQFF. In DNA form, the CDR3 reads TGTGCCAGCAGCTTAATTGGGACTAGCGTGTTCGATGAGCAGTTCTTC.

The chain employs TRBV12-3 or TRBV12-4 and TRBJ2-7, with TRBD2 matching over 7 bases. The CDR3 has 17 residues. Trimming at V came to 3 bases and at J to 5 bases, leaving 16 bases not matched to a gene. CDR3 loop: CASSFRPGGRLAHEQYF. In nucleotides, the CDR3 is TGTGCCAGCAGTTTCCGTCCGGGGGGACGGCTAGCCCACGAGCAGTACTTC.

This clonotype was recorded a few times. The chain carries TRBV15 and TRBJ1-4, with a possible D match to TRBD1 (5 bases). Germline V CDR1 and CDR2: LNHNV, YYDKDF (reference sequence). V was cut by 5 bases and J by 5 bases, with 9 bases left in between. There are 13 residues in the CDR3. CDR3 loop: CATSRGGNEKLFF. CDR3 DNA sequence: TGTGCCACCAGCCGGGGGGGGAATGAAAAACTGTTTTTT.